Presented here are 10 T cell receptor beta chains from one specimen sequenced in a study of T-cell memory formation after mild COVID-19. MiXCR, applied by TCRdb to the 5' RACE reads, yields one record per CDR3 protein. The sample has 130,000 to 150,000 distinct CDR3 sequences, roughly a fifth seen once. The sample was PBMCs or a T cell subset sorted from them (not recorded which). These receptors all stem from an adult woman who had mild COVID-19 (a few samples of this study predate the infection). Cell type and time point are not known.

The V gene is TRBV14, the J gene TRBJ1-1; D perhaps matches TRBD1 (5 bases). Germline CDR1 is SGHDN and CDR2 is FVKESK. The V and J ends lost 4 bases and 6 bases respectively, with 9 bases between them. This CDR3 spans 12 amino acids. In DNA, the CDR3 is TGTGCCAGCAGCCCCAGGGTTGCTGAAGCTTTCTTT. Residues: CASSPRVAEAFF.

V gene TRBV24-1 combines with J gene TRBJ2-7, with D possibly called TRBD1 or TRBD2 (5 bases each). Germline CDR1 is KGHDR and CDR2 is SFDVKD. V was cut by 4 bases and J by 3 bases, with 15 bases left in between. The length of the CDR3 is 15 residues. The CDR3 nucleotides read TGTGCCACCAGTGACCCAACAGGAGACTACTACGAGCAGTACTTC. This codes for CATSDPTGDYYEQYF.

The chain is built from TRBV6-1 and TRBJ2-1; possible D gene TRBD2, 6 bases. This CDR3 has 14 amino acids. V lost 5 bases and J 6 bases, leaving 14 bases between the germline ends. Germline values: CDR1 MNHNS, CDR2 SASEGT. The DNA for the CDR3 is TGTGCCAGCAGTCCGACTAGACGGAGCAATGAGCAGTTCTTC. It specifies CASSPTRRSNEQFF.

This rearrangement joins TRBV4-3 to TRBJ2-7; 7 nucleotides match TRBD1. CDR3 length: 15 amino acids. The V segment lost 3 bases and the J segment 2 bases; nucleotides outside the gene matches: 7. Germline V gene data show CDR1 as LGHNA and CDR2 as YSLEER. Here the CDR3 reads CASSQGQRPTYEQYF. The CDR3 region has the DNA TGCGCCAGCAGCCAGGGACAGCGACCAACCTACGAGCAGTACTTC.

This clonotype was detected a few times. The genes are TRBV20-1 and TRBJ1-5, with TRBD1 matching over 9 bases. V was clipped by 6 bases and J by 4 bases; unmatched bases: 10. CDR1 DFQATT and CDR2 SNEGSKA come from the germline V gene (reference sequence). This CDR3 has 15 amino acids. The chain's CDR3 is CSAPTFDRGNQPQHF. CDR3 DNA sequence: TGCAGTGCCCCGACCTTTGACAGGGGGAATCAGCCCCAGCATTTT.

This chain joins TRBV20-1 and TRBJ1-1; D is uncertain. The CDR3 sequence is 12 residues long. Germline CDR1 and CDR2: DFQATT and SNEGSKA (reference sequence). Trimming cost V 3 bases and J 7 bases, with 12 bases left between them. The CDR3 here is CSASQDYSEAFF. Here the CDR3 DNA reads TGCAGTGCTAGTCAGGATTACAGTGAAGCTTTCTTT.

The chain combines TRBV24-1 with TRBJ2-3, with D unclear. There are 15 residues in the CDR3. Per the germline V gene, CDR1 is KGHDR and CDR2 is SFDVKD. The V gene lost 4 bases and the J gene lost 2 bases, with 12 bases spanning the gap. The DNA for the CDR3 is TGTGCCACCAGTGACCCGTCTCCATACACAGATACGCAGTATTTT. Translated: CATSDPSPYTDTQYF.

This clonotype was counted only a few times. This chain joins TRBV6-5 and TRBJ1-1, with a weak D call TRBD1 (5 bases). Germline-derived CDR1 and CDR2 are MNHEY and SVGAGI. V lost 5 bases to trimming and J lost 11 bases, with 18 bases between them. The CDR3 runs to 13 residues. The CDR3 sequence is CASSERGPGNAFF. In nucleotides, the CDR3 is TGTGCCAGCAGTGAAAGGGGCCCAGGGAACGCTTTCTTT.

The CDR3 bases are TGTGCCAGTAGTACGCCCAGGCGTGAGCAGTTCTTC. The encoded protein is CASSTPRREQFF. This chain uses TRBV19 with TRBJ2-1; D gene unclear. The CDR3 spans 12 residues. V lost 4 bases, J lost 9 bases, and 10 bases lay in between. Germline lookup yields CDR1 LNHDA and CDR2 SQIVND (reference sequence).

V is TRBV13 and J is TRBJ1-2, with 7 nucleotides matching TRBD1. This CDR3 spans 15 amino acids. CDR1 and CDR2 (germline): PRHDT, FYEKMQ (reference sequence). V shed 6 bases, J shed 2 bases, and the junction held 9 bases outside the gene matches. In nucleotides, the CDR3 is TGTGCCAGCAGACCGGACAGGACAGTCAACTATGGCTACACCTTC. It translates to CASRPDRTVNYGYTF.